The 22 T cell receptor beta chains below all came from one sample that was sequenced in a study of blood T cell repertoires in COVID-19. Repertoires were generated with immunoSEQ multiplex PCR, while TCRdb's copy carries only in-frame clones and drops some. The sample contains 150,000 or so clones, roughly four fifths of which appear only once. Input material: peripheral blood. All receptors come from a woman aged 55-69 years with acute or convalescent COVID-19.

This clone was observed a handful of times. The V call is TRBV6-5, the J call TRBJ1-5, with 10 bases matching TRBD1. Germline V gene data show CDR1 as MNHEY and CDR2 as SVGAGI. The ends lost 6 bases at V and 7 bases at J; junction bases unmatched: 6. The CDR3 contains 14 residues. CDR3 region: CASSQGQGRQPQHF. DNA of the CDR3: TGTGCCAGCAGCCAGGGACAGGGGAGACAGCCCCAGCATTTT.

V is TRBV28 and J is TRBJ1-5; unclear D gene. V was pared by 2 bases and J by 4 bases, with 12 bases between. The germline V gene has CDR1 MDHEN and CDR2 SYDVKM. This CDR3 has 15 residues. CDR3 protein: CASSLIWSTNQPQHF. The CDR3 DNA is TGTGCCAGCAGTTTAATATGGTCTACTAATCAGCCCCAGCATTTT. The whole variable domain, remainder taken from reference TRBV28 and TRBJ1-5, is DVKVTQSSRYLVKRTGEKVFLECVQDMDHENMFWYRQDPGLGLRLIYFSYDVKMKEKGDIPEGYSVSREKKERFSLILESASTNQTSMYLCASSLIWSTNQPQHFGDGTRLSIL.

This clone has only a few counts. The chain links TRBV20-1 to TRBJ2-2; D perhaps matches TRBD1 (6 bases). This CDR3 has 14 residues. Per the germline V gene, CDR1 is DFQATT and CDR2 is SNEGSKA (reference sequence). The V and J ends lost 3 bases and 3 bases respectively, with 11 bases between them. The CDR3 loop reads CSASGGSYTGELFF. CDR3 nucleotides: TGCAGTGCTAGTGGGGGCAGCTACACCGGGGAGCTGTTTTTT.

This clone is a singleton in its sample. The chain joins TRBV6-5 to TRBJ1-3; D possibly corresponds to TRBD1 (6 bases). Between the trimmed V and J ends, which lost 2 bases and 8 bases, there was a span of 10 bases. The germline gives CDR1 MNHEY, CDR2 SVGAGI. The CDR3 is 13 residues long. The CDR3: CASSYAQGDTIYF. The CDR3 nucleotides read TGTGCCAGCAGTTACGCACAGGGAGACACCATATATTTT.

Written as DNA, the CDR3 is TGTGCCTTAGCTACAGGGAAGGGTGAGAGCAATTCACCCCTCCACTTT. Protein sequence: CALATGKGESNSPLHF. The V gene is TRBV27, the J gene TRBJ1-6, with a weak D call TRBD1 (6 bases). V was pared by 11 bases and J by 7 bases, with 24 bases between. The CDR3 runs to 16 residues. The germline gives CDR1 MNHEY, CDR2 SMNVEV (reference sequence).

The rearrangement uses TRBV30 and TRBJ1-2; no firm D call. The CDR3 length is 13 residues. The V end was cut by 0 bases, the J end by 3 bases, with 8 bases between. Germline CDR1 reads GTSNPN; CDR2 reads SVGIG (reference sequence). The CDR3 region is CAWSVQTDYGYTF. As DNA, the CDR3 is TGTGCCTGGAGTGTCCAAACAGACTATGGCTACACCTTC.

This CDR3 is CASSPQVSVGYTF. The CDR3 DNA is TGTGCCAGCAGTCCACAGGTCTCAGTTGGCTACACCTTC. The chain recombines TRBV12-3 or TRBV12-4 with TRBJ1-2; D is perhaps TRBD1 (5 bases). Trimming removed 5 bases at V and 7 bases at J, with 14 bases between. This CDR3 region has 13 residues.

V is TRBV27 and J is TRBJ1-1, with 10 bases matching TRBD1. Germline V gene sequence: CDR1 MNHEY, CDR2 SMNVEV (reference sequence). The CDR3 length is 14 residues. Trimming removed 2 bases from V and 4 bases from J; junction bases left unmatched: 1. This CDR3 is CASSLDRGPTEAFF. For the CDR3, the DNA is TGTGCCAGCAGTTTAGACAGGGGGCCCACTGAAGCTTTCTTT.

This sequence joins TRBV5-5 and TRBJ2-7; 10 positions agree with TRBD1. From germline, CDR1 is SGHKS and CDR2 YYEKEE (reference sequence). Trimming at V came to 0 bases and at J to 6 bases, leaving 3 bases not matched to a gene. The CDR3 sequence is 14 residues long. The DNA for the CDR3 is TGTGCCAGCAGCTTGGGGGGGGACAGGGGCGAGCAGTACTTC. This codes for CASSLGGDRGEQYF.

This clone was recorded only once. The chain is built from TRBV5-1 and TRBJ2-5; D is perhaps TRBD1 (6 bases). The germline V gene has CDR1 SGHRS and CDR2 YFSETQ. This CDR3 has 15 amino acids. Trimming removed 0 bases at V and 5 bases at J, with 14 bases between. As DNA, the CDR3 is TGCGCCAGCAGCTTGGTAGGGACACCGCCGGAGACCCAGTACTTC. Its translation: CASSLVGTPPETQYF.

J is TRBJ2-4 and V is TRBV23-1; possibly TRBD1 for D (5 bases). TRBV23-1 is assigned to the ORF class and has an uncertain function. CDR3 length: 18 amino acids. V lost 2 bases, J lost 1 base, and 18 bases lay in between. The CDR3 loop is CASSQPPFPRVAKNIQYF. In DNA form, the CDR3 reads TGCGCCAGCAGTCAACCGCCGTTTCCCAGGGTCGCCAAAAACATTCAGTACTTC.

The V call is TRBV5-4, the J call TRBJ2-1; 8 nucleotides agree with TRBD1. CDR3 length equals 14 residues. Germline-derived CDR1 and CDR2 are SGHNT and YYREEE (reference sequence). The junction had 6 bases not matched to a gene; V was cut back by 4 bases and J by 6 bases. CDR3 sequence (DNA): TGTGCCAGCAGCCGACAGGGGACCTCCAATGAGCAGTTCTTC. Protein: CASSRQGTSNEQFF.

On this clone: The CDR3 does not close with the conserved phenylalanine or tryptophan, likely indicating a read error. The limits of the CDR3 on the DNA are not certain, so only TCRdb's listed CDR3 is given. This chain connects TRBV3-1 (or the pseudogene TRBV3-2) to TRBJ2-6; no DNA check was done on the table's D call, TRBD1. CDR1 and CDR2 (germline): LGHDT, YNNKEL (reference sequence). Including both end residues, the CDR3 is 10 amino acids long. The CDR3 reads CASSHPSRGT.

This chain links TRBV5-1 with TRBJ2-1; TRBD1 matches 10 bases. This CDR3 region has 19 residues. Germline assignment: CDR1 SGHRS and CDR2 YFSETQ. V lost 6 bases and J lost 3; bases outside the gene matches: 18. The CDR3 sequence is CASISGSGTGDSYYNEQFF. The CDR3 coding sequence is TGCGCCAGCATTTCAGGATCCGGGACAGGGGACTCTTACTACAATGAGCAGTTCTTC.

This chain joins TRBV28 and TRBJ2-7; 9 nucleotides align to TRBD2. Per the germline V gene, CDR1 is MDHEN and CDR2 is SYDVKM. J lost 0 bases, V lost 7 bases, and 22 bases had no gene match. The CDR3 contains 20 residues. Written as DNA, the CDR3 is TGTGCCAGCACCTCCGGAGGCGGTACTAGCGGGCCAGAGTCCTCCTACGAGCAGTACTTC. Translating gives CASTSGGGTSGPESSYEQYF. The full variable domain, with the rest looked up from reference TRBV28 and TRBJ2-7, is DVKVTQSSRYLVKRTGEKVFLECVQDMDHENMFWYRQDPGLGLRLIYFSYDVKMKEKGDIPEGYSVSREKKERFSLILESASTNQTSMYLCASTSGGGTSGPESSYEQYFGPGTRLTVT.

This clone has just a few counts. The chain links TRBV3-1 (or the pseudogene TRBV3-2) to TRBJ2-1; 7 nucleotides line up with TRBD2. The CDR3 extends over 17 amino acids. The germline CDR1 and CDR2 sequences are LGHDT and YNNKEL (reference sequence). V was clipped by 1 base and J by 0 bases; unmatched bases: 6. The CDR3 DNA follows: TGTGCCAGCAGCCAAGGAGCGGGGTATAGCTCCTACAATGAGCAGTTCTTC. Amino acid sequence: CASSQGAGYSSYNEQFF.

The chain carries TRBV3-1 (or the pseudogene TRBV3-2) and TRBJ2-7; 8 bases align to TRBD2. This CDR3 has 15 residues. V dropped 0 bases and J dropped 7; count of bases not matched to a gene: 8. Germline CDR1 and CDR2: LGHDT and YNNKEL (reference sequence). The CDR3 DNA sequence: TGTGCCAGCAGCCAAGAAGGAGTAGCGGGATCAGAGCAGTACTTC. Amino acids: CASSQEGVAGSEQYF.

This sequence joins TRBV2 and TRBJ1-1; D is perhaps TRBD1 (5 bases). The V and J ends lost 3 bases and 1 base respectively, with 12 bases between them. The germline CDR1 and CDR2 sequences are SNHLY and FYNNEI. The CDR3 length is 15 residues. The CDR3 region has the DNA TGTGCCAGCAGTGAGAATGGGGCTGGGAACACTGAAGCTTTCTTT. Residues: CASSENGAGNTEAFF. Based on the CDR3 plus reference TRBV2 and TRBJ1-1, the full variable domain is EPEVTQTPSHQVTQMGQEVILRCVPISNHLYFYWYRQILGQKVEFLVSFYNNEISEKSEIFDDQFSVERPDGSNFTLKIRSTKLEDSAMYFCASSENGAGNTEAFFGQGTRLTVV.

CDR3 residues: CASSFIQGGRNGYTF. The CDR3 coding sequence is TGTGCCAGCAGTTTTATCCAGGGCGGTCGGAATGGCTACACCTTC. This chain joins TRBV28 and TRBJ1-2; TRBD1 is a possible D gene (5 bases). The CDR3 length is 15 residues. Germline-derived CDR1 and CDR2 are MDHEN and SYDVKM. V lost 3 bases, J lost 6 bases, and 17 bases lay in between.

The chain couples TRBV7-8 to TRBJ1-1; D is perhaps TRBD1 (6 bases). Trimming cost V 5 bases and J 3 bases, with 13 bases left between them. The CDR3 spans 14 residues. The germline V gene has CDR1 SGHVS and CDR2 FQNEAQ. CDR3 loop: CASSHRDGDTEAFF. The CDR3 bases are TGTGCCAGCAGCCACAGGGATGGGGACACTGAAGCTTTCTTT.

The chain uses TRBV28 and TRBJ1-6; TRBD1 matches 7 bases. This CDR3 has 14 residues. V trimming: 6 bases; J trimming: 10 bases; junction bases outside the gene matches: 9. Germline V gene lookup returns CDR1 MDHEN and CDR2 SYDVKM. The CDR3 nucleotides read TGTGCCAGCAGCACCGGACAGGTCAAATCACCCCTCCACTTT. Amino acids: CASSTGQVKSPLHF.

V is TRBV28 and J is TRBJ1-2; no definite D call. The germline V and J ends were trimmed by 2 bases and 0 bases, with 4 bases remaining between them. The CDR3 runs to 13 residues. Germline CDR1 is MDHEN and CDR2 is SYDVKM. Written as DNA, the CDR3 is TGTGCCAGCAGTTTAACAGCTAACTATGGCTACACCTTC. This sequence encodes CASSLTANYGYTF.